This TCR beta chain was profiled in a study of T cells in women clearing cervical HPV infection. This table comes from immunoSEQ multiplex PCR, and its TCRdb copy is limited to in-frame clones, with some not included. Its table records more than 25,000 clones. Trimming stripped 0 bases from V and 1 base from J, with 12 bases between. There are 16 residues in the CDR3. Germline V CDR1 and CDR2: MGHRA, YSYEKL. As regards this clone: The CDR3 is cut off 3 residues early in the read; its end comes from the germline J gene.

The chain uses TRBV4-1 and TRBJ1-1; no clear D gene. Sequencing used blood buffy coat. The sequence was collected from a woman aged 18-70 years with a cervical HPV16 infection that either progressed to CIN3+ or cleared (not recorded which). The CDR3 here is CASSQDPPGGNTEAFF. CDR3 bases read: TGCGCCAGCAGCCAAGATCCCCCAGGTGGGAACACTGAA.